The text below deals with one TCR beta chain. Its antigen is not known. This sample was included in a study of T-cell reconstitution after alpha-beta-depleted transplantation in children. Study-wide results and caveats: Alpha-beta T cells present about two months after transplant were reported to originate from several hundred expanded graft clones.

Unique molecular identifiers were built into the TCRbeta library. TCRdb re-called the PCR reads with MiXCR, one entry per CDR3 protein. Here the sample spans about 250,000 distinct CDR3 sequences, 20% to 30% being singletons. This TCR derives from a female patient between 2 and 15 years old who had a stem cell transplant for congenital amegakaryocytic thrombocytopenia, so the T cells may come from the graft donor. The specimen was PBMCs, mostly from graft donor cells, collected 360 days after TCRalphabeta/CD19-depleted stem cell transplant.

CDR3 residues: CASSLCGTSQETQYF. Here the CDR3 DNA reads TGCGCCAGCAGCTTGTGCGGGACAAGCCAAGAGACCCAGTACTTC. The chain is built from TRBV5-1 and TRBJ2-5; the D gene could be TRBD1 or TRBD2 (6 bases each). Trimming took off 1 base at V and 1 base at J, with 11 bases between the two ends. This CDR3 is built from 15 residues. Germline CDR1 is SGHRS and CDR2 is YFSETQ.